The T cell receptor (beta chain) under discussion was sequenced for a study of regulatory T cells in long-lasting Graves disease. Background on the study: The criterion for persistent Graves' disease was over 5 years of antithyroid drugs with positive TSH receptor antibodies.

Points on this clonotype: What it binds is unknown.

General observations from the study: Patients with persistent disease shared 2,500 or so public clonotypes, outpacing the 966 shared by new patients.

Construction of TCR beta libraries relied on iRepertoire HTBI primers and on Arm-PCR targeting CDR3 regions. TCRdb reanalysed the multiplex PCR reads using MiXCR and keeps one entry per CDR3 protein. The table includes more than 650,000 distinct CDR3 sequences, around 32% detected once. Stated time point: persistent/refractory GD, antithyroid drugs over 5 years with positive TRAb. PBMC-derived RNA was used for the TCR library. Between the trimmed V and J ends, which lost 5 bases and 4 bases, there was a span of 12 bases. This CDR3 spans 14 amino acids. Germline V gene data show CDR1 as SGHAT and CDR2 as FQDESV (reference sequence).

The sequence was obtained from a female donor with Graves disease. The rearrangement joins TRBV11-1 to TRBJ1-3; a weak D match, TRBD1 (6 bases). Sequenced material: peripheral blood mononuclear cells (PBMCs), taken when the disease was refractory, from a patient treated with antithyroid drugs. This CDR3 reads CASSKTGGGNTIYF. The CDR3 coding sequence is TGTGCCAGCAGCAAGACAGGAGGCGGAAACACCATATATTTT.